Listed below are T cell receptor beta chains from one sample, sequenced in a study of chronic HIV infection and antiretroviral therapy. Each CDR3 protein is one row after TCRdb ran MiXCR on the 5' RACE reads. The sample holds about 38,000 distinct CDR3 sequences, 8% to 10% seen once. The sample was peripheral blood. These receptors were obtained from an adult who had HIV and had not received antiretroviral therapy, or was an uninfected healthy control (not recorded which). Each CDR3 is given with its conserved first and last residue. The D gene is left open where the match is weak. Expanded clones are given a class, and other clones once, few, many or no size at all.

clone_size	d_call	v_call	j_call	cdr3_nt	cdr3_aa
-	-	TRBV2	TRBJ1-5	TGTGCCAGCAGTGAAGCTTACAAGCCCCAGCATTTT	CASSEAYKPQHF
few	-	TRBV7-2	TRBJ1-2	TGTGCCAGCAGCTTTCTGGCGCAGGGCTATGGCTACACCTTC	CASSFLAQGYGYTF
-	TRBD1	TRBV4-1	TRBJ1-4	TGCGCCAGCAGCCAAGATAAAACAGGGGGTCGGGAAAAACTGTTTTTT	CASSQDKTGGREKLFF
many	-	TRBV28	TRBJ1-5	TGTGCCAGCGCCGGCGGAAGCAATCAGCCCCAGCATTTT	CASAGGSNQPQHF
few	TRBD1	TRBV28	TRBJ1-6	TGTGCCAGCAGATTACCGGGACAGGGCAATTCACCCCTCCACTTT	CASRLPGQGNSPLHF
-	-	TRBV7-2	TRBJ2-3	TGTGCCAGCAGCTCATTGGTCCAAGATACGCAGTATTTT	CASSSLVQDTQYF
many	-	TRBV27	TRBJ2-7	TGTGCCAGCATTCAGGGCAGGGGACTTTCGGCCTGTGACGAGCAGTACTTC	CASIQGRGLSACDEQYF
many	-	TRBV28	TRBJ2-1	TGTGCCAGCAGTTTTGGGGCTAAGGGGTCCTACAATGAGCAGTTCTTC	CASSFGAKGSYNEQFF
many	TRBD1	TRBV18	TRBJ1-2	TGTGCCAGCTCATCGACAGGGGAAGGCTATGGCTACACCTTC	CASSSTGEGYGYTF
many	TRBD2	TRBV29-1	TRBJ2-4	TGCAGCGTCGCGTTACTAGCGTTTGGGGGAAACATTCAGTACTTC	CSVALLAFGGNIQYF
few	-	TRBV12-3/TRBV12-4	TRBJ2-7	TGTGCCAGCAGCTCCACAGGGTACGAGCAGTACTTC	CASSSTGYEQYF
-	-	TRBV12-3/TRBV12-4	TRBJ1-3	TGTGCCAGCAGTGGGGGGGCTTTCTCTGGAAACACCATATATTTT	CASSGGAFSGNTIYF
many	-	TRBV2	TRBJ2-7	TGTGCCAGCAGTGAAATGGGCTACCTCAGCTCCTACGAGCAGTACTTC	CASSEMGYLSSYEQYF
-	-	TRBV27	TRBJ1-1	TGTGCCAGCAGACCTGCTGACAGGCGGGAAGCTTTCTTT	CASRPADRREAFF
-	-	TRBV10-3	TRBJ2-7	TGTGCCATCAGTGAGTCGGTGACACATTACGAGCAGTACTTC	CAISESVTHYEQYF
few	TRBD2	TRBV2	TRBJ2-7	TGTGCCAGCAGTGAAGGGCCAGCTAGCGGCCCTACCTACGAGCAGTACTTC	CASSEGPASGPTYEQYF
many	-	TRBV4-1	TRBJ2-1	TGCGCCAGCAGCCAAGGGACTCCCTCCTACAATGAGCAGTTCTTC	CASSQGTPSYNEQFF
few	-	TRBV4-1	TRBJ1-5	TGCGCCAGCAGCCAAATTCGGAGTCCAGCCGATCAGCCCCAGCATTTT	CASSQIRSPADQPQHF
-	-	TRBV28	TRBJ2-3	TGTGCCAGCTTTGAAGGGGGAGGCACAGATACGCAGTATTTT	CASFEGGGTDTQYF
many	-	TRBV20-1	TRBJ2-1	TGCACCGCAAAAACTCAAGGTCAAACCGTCCATGAGCAGTTCTTC	CTAKTQGQTVHEQFF
few	-	TRBV29-1	TRBJ1-2	TGCAGCGTTGAAGAGTTAGGTTCCTATGGCTACACCTTC	CSVEELGSYGYTF
many	-	TRBV4-2	TRBJ1-1	TGTGCCAGCAGCCAAGATTGGCCGGAGGAATATCCTTTTGAAGCTTTCTTT	CASSQDWPEEYPFEAFF
-	-	TRBV28	TRBJ1-2	TGTGCCAGCAGAGAACAAGACAGATCTAACTATGGCTACACCTTC	CASREQDRSNYGYTF
many	-	TRBV6-2/TRBV6-3	TRBJ1-1	TGTGCCAGCAGTCGGCACAGGGAGAGGAACACTGAAGCTTTCTTT	CASSRHRERNTEAFF
few	TRBD1	TRBV15	TRBJ2-2	TGTGCCACCAGCAGGGGACAGGACGACGCAACCGGGGAGCTGTTTTTT	CATSRGQDDATGELFF
few	TRBD1	TRBV5-1	TRBJ1-1	TGCGCCAGCAGCCGGGGACAGGGAAGGACTGAAGCTTTCTTT	CASSRGQGRTEAFF
few	TRBD2	TRBV27	TRBJ2-1	TGTGCCAGCAGTTTTCCGGGAGGGCCGGAGTTCTTC	CASSFPGGPEFF
-	TRBD1	TRBV6-2/TRBV6-3	TRBJ2-3	TGTGCCAGCAGTGGGACAGGGGGTTCGGATACGCAGTATTTT	CASSGTGGSDTQYF
-	TRBD2	TRBV27	TRBJ2-6	TGTGCCAGCACCTTAAGCGGGGCTGGGGCCAACGTCCTGACTTTC	CASTLSGAGANVLTF
many	TRBD2	TRBV2	TRBJ2-1	TGTGCCAGCAGTCCGGGACTAGCGGGCTCCTCTCGGAATGAGCAGTTCTTC	CASSPGLAGSSRNEQFF
-	TRBD2	TRBV29-1	TRBJ2-7	TGCAGCGTGGAGCGGGAGGGCCTGGGGGAGCAGTACTTC	CSVEREGLGEQYF